The 23 T cell receptor beta chains listed next were all sequenced from one sample in a study of response to subunit inactivated influenza vaccine. MiXCR was run by TCRdb on the RT-PCR reads, yielding one entry per CDR3 protein. The repertoire holds about 780,000 distinct CDR3 sequences, about 18% seen once, with approximately 11% in the top ten. The material sequenced was PBMCs from blood, taken 4 to 6 days after vaccination. These receptors were taken from a man aged 50-60 years who received an inactivated influenza vaccine.

This chain connects TRBV7-8 to TRBJ2-1; 8 bases match TRBD1. Trimming at V came to 2 bases and at J to 4 bases, leaving 16 bases not matched to a gene. Per germline, CDR1 SGHVS and CDR2 FQNEAQ. The CDR3 runs 19 residues. The CDR3 bases are TGTGCCAGCAGCTTAACTCGTGGCTTTAGGCAGGGGGCTTACAATGAGCAGTTCTTC. This codes for CASSLTRGFRQGAYNEQFF.

Notes on this clonotype: A much larger clone is a single base away; this may be a read error. CDR3: CSAWRQDDTQYF. The CDR3 DNA follows: TGCAGTGCTTGGAGGCAGGACGATACGCAGTATTTT. This chain uses TRBV20-1 with TRBJ2-3; a possible D gene is TRBD2 (5 bases). Germline V gene data show CDR1 as DFQATT and CDR2 as SNEGSKA (reference sequence). The CDR3 totals 12 residues. V was trimmed by 5 bases and J by 6 bases, leaving 12 bases between them.

V gene TRBV12-3 or TRBV12-4 combines with J gene TRBJ1-1; D remains unclear. Trimming removed 5 bases at V and 0 bases at J, with 7 bases between. The CDR3 extends over 13 amino acids. CDR3 DNA sequence: TGTGCCAGCAGTAGATTGGTGAACACTGAAGCTTTCTTT. It encodes CASSRLVNTEAFF.

The V and J genes are TRBV10-3 and TRBJ2-7, with TRBD1 identical over 7 bases. The CDR3 length is 16 residues. V trimming: 2 bases; J trimming: 0 bases; junction bases outside the gene matches: 7. CDR1 and CDR2 from the germline V gene are ENHRY and SYGVKD. CDR3 sequence (DNA): TGTGCCATCAGTGAGGGCAGGGGGAGTAGCTCCTACGAGCAGTACTTC. This encodes CAISEGRGSSSYEQYF.

The chain couples TRBV12-3 or TRBV12-4 to TRBJ1-6; TRBD1 might be the D (5 bases). This CDR3 comprises 13 residues. V shed 4 bases and J shed 8 bases, with 9 bases lying between them. The CDR3 DNA reads TGTGCCAGCAGTTGGACGGGGGATTCACCCCTCCACTTT. This encodes CASSWTGDSPLHF.

V is TRBV5-1 and J is TRBJ2-7, with 9 bases lining up with TRBD2. Looked up from germline, CDR1 is SGHRS and CDR2 is YFSETQ. The CDR3 covers 15 residues. The V and J ends lost 0 bases and 6 bases, in that order; junction bases with no gene match: 7. This CDR3 is CASSLGGLAQSEQYF. DNA for the CDR3: TGCGCCAGCAGCTTGGGTGGACTAGCGCAATCCGAGCAGTACTTC.

Ten or more counts support this clonotype. The chain is built from TRBV29-1 and TRBJ1-1; a possible D gene is TRBD1 (5 bases). Trimming took 4 bases from V and 3 from J, leaving 12 bases between them. CDR1 SQVTM and CDR2 ANQGSEA come from the germline V gene. This CDR3 comprises 13 residues. CDR3: CSVGQGDHTEAFF. CDR3 bases: TGCAGCGTTGGGCAGGGAGATCACACTGAAGCTTTCTTT.

This clonotype was counted at least ten times. CDR3 DNA: TGTGCCAGCAGTGCAGGGTCGGGCTATGGCTACACCTTC. Translation gives CASSAGSGYGYTF. V gene TRBV6-6 combines with J gene TRBJ1-2; maybe TRBD1 (5 bases). Germline loops: CDR1 MNHNY, CDR2 SVGAGI (reference sequence). V was clipped by 5 bases and J by 4 bases, with 11 bases between them. CDR3 length equals 13 residues.

This clonotype was counted only a few times. The chain recombines TRBV6-2 or TRBV6-3 with TRBJ2-7, with D tentatively TRBD1 (6 bases). The CDR3 spans 14 residues. Trimming took off 5 bases at V and 0 bases at J, with 11 bases between the two ends. Germline loops: CDR1 MNHEY, CDR2 SVGEGT. This CDR3 is CASSPDRTSYEQYF. CDR3 sequence (DNA): TGTGCCAGCAGTCCGGACAGAACCTCCTACGAGCAGTACTTC.

This clonotype was seen more than once but under ten times. The chain combines TRBV12-3 or TRBV12-4 with TRBJ1-1; D remains unclear. The V end was cut by 2 bases, the J end by 0 bases, with 7 bases between. The CDR3 runs to 14 residues. CDR3 region: CASSLRDMNTEAFF. The CDR3 DNA sequence: TGTGCCAGCAGTTTAAGGGATATGAACACTGAAGCTTTCTTT.

This clonotype was counted only a few times. This rearrangement joins TRBV10-3 to TRBJ2-2, with a possible D match to TRBD2 (6 bases). Germline-derived CDR1 and CDR2 are ENHRY and SYGVKD. Trimming pared 5 bases from V and 0 bases from J, leaving 13 bases between. The CDR3 consists of 16 residues. The DNA of the CDR3 is TGTGCCATCAGTTTTGCCGGGACTTCGAACACCGGGGAGCTGTTTTTT. It specifies CAISFAGTSNTGELFF.

The V call is TRBV4-3, the J call TRBJ2-3; the D is unclear. CDR3 length: 15 residues. Germline values: CDR1 LGHNA, CDR2 YSLEER. V was trimmed by 0 bases and J by 1 base, leaving 8 bases between them. DNA of the CDR3: TGCGCCAGCAGCCAAGATGATAAAGGCACAGATACGCAGTATTTT. Its protein is CASSQDDKGTDTQYF.

The chain carries TRBV11-2 and TRBJ2-1; 10 positions match TRBD1. Unmatched junction bases numbered 8, after V lost 5 bases and J lost 4 bases. Germline CDR1 SGHAT, CDR2 FQNNGV. The CDR3 runs 16 residues. CDR3 protein: CASSPRTGGVYNEQFF. The CDR3 region has the DNA TGTGCCAGCAGCCCGAGGACAGGGGGTGTGTACAATGAGCAGTTCTTC. Filled out from reference TRBV11-2 and TRBJ2-1, the complete variable domain reads EAGVAQSPRYKIIEKRQSVAFWCNPISGHATLYWYQQILGQGPKLLIQFQNNGVVDDSQLPKDRFSAERLKGVDSTLKIQPAKLEDSAVYLCASSPRTGGVYNEQFFGPGTRLTVL.

This clonotype was counted a few times. The chain combines TRBV13 with TRBJ2-1; TRBD1 or TRBD2 may be the D gene (5 bases each). Trimming stripped 5 bases from V and 8 bases from J, with 19 bases between. The CDR3 spans 15 residues. The germline CDR1 and CDR2 sequences are PRHDT and FYEKMQ (reference sequence). The CDR3 is CASSQRDLESDEQFF. The CDR3 nucleotides read TGTGCCAGCAGCCAAAGGGACCTTGAGTCCGATGAGCAGTTCTTC.

The chain is built from TRBV27 and TRBJ2-7; D is unresolved. V lost 6 bases, J lost 2 bases, and 17 bases lay in between. Germline lookup yields CDR1 MNHEY and CDR2 SMNVEV (reference sequence). This CDR3 comprises 15 residues. The CDR3 spells CASSPSRAVPYEQYF. CDR3 bases: TGTGCCAGCAGCCCCTCTCGGGCTGTACCCTACGAGCAGTACTTC.

The genes are TRBV5-1 and TRBJ2-2; weak D call: TRBD2 (5 bases). The germline V gene encodes CDR1 SGHRS and CDR2 YFSETQ. This CDR3 contains 14 residues. V lost 4 bases and J lost 4, with 11 bases in between. CDR3 DNA sequence: TGCGCCAGCAGCCCTCGGGGTCCCACCGGGGAGCTGTTTTTT. Its protein is CASSPRGPTGELFF.

This clonotype was detected many times. The chain recombines TRBV20-1 with TRBJ2-1, with no clear D. Looked up from germline, CDR1 is DFQATT and CDR2 is SNEGSKA (reference sequence). The CDR3 runs 14 residues. V was cut by 3 bases and J by 5 bases, with 14 bases left in between. The CDR3 is CSASRFSGHNEQFF. DNA for the CDR3: TGCAGTGCTAGCCGATTTTCGGGCCACAATGAGCAGTTCTTC.

In this sample, this clonotype turned up a few times. This chain uses TRBV7-2 with TRBJ1-2, with D unresolved. Germline CDR1 SGHTA, CDR2 FQGNSA. CDR3 length equals 16 residues. V was cut by 1 base and J by 9 bases, with 21 bases left in between. The CDR3 sequence: CASSLESLGWIGSYTF. DNA of the CDR3: TGTGCCAGCAGCTTAGAGTCTCTGGGGTGGATCGGAAGCTACACCTTC.

V is TRBV15 and J is TRBJ2-5; 8 bases match TRBD2. Germline-derived CDR1 and CDR2 are LNHNV and YYDKDF (reference sequence). The J segment lost 7 bases and the V segment lost 1 base, leaving 8 bases of the junction unmatched. The CDR3 sequence is 15 residues long. In nucleotides, the CDR3 is TGTGCCACCAGCAGAGGTAGCGGGGCACCCAGGACCCAGTACTTC. Amino acids: CATSRGSGAPRTQYF.

This chain joins TRBV29-1 and TRBJ2-7; 7 bases are a match to TRBD2. Germline V gene data show CDR1 as SQVTM and CDR2 as ANQGSEA. Germline trimming cut 4 bases from V and 6 bases from J; bases unmatched to any gene: 21. This CDR3 is 17 amino acids long. The CDR3 bases are TGCAGCGTTGTGGGTCAGCCGCAGACGGCGGGAGCGGGCGAGCAGTACTTC. It yields the protein CSVVGQPQTAGAGEQYF.

V is TRBV6-5 and J is TRBJ1-1; D unclear. This CDR3 is built from 19 residues. Deletions cut 2 bases from V and 0 bases from J, with 22 bases between. Germline V lookup: CDR1 MNHEY, CDR2 SVGAGI. For the CDR3, the DNA is TGTGCCAGCAGTTACCCCAGCAGCACGTACAGAACCATGAACACTGAAGCTTTCTTT. Translating gives CASSYPSSTYRTMNTEAFF.

As DNA, the CDR3 is TGTGCCATCAGTGGGTCCCACCAGGGCACTGAAGCTTTCTTT. Residues: CAISGSHQGTEAFF. The chain links TRBV10-3 to TRBJ1-1, with D tentatively TRBD1 (5 bases). The CDR3 loop spans 14 amino acids. Germline loops: CDR1 ENHRY, CDR2 SYGVKD. Deletions cut 4 bases from V and 4 bases from J, with 13 bases between.

This clonotype came up a few times. The chain carries TRBV6-2 or TRBV6-3 and TRBJ2-3; 10 nucleotides match TRBD2. The CDR3 totals 15 residues. The germline CDR1 and CDR2 sequences are MNHEY and SVGEGT. Losses at the gene ends were 11 bases for V and 1 base for J; bases not matched to a gene: 9. The CDR3 loop is CAGSQGTSGTDTQYF. The CDR3 DNA reads TGTGCCGGATCCCAGGGGACTAGCGGCACAGATACGCAGTATTTT.